These T cell receptor beta chains were read from a single sample in a study of CD8 T cells in Susac syndrome. TCRdb reanalysed the immunoSEQ multiplex PCR reads using MiXCR and keeps one entry per CDR3 protein. The sample lists over 150,000 distinct CDR3 sequences, 90% to 95% occurring once. The sample was CD4+ T cells from PBMCs. Every receptor here comes from a human donor with multiple sclerosis. The CDR3 runs from the conserved cysteine through the conserved F or W. Fields, in order: clone size, V gene, D gene, J gene, CDR3 DNA, CDR3 protein. D genes are given only for firm matches. Expanded clones get a size class; other rows say once, few or many, or leave the size out.

clone size: NA; V gene: TRBV30; D gene: NA; J gene: TRBJ2-5; CDR3 DNA: TGTGCCTGGAGTTTTACTAACCGGGGGGCTCAAGAGACCCAGTACTTC; CDR3 protein: CAWSFTNRGAQETQYF
clone size: NA; V gene: TRBV3-1; D gene: TRBD1; J gene: TRBJ2-1; CDR3 DNA: TGTGCCAGCAGCCACAGACAGGGGAACCTCCCTCTGGATGAGCAGTTCTTC; CDR3 protein: CASSHRQGNLPLDEQFF
clone size: NA; V gene: TRBV7-3; D gene: TRBD2; J gene: TRBJ2-7; CDR3 DNA: TGTGCCAGCAGCATCAGCGGGGCTGGGGACTACGAGCAGTACTTC; CDR3 protein: CASSISGAGDYEQYF
clone size: NA; V gene: TRBV29-1; D gene: NA; J gene: TRBJ1-1; CDR3 DNA: TGCAGCGTGGGGCCGTCGGCAGACACTGAAGCTTTCTTT; CDR3 protein: CSVGPSADTEAFF
clone size: NA; V gene: TRBV29-1; D gene: TRBD2; J gene: TRBJ2-1; CDR3 DNA: TGCAGCGTGGGACTAGCGGGAGGTGGGTATGAGCAGTTTTTC; CDR3 protein: CSVGLAGGGYEQFF
clone size: once; V gene: TRBV14; D gene: TRBD1; J gene: TRBJ1-2; CDR3 DNA: TGTGCCAGCAGCCAATGGGGGACAGGGGAAGGCTACACCTTC; CDR3 protein: CASSQWGTGEGYTF
clone size: once; V gene: TRBV29-1; D gene: NA; J gene: TRBJ2-7; CDR3 DNA: TGCAGCGCTGGGGTTCGCTCCTACGAGCAGTACTTC; CDR3 protein: CSAGVRSYEQYF
clone size: NA; V gene: TRBV12-3/TRBV12-4; D gene: NA; J gene: TRBJ1-5; CDR3 DNA: TGTGCCAGCAGTTTCGGAGGGTTTACACGTCAGCCCCAGCATTTT; CDR3 protein: CASSFGGFTRQPQHF
clone size: once; V gene: TRBV27; D gene: TRBD1; J gene: TRBJ2-1; CDR3 DNA: TGTGCCAGCAGTACACCGGGACAGGGGAAGGGTGAGCAGTTCTTC; CDR3 protein: CASSTPGQGKGEQFF
clone size: once; V gene: TRBV7-9; D gene: NA; J gene: TRBJ2-1; CDR3 DNA: TGTGCCAGCAGCTTCGGGGAATGGGGTCGGCCAAATGAGCAGTTCTTC; CDR3 protein: CASSFGEWGRPNEQFF
clone size: NA; V gene: TRBV20-1; D gene: NA; J gene: TRBJ2-3; CDR3 DNA: TGCAGTGCTAGAGAATTTTCCACAGATACGCAGTATTTT; CDR3 protein: CSAREFSTDTQYF
clone size: NA; V gene: TRBV3-1; D gene: NA; J gene: TRBJ2-7; CDR3 DNA: TGTGCCAGCAGCAGGGGTCTCAGGTCCTACGAGCAGTACTTC; CDR3 protein: CASSRGLRSYEQYF
clone size: NA; V gene: TRBV29-1; D gene: NA; J gene: TRBJ2-7; CDR3 DNA: TGCAGCGTTGATGGGGATTCCTACGAGCAGTACTTC; CDR3 protein: CSVDGDSYEQYF
clone size: NA; V gene: TRBV5-1; D gene: NA; J gene: TRBJ2-7; CDR3 DNA: TGCGCCAGCAGCTTTGGAGGGGGCGACGAGCAGTACTTC; CDR3 protein: CASSFGGGDEQYF
clone size: NA; V gene: TRBV18; D gene: NA; J gene: TRBJ1-5; CDR3 DNA: TGTGCCAGCTCACCACCGGGGGGCTTGGGCAATCAGCCCCAGCATTTT; CDR3 protein: CASSPPGGLGNQPQHF
clone size: NA; V gene: TRBV7-2; D gene: NA; J gene: TRBJ2-7; CDR3 DNA: TGTGCCAGCAGCTTCGCCGGGACTCCCTCCGAGCAGTACTTC; CDR3 protein: CASSFAGTPSEQYF
clone size: NA; V gene: TRBV20-1; D gene: NA; J gene: TRBJ2-7; CDR3 DNA: TGCAGTGCTAGATTCACTTACGAGCAGTACTTC; CDR3 protein: CSARFTYEQYF
clone size: NA; V gene: TRBV3-1; D gene: TRBD2; J gene: TRBJ2-7; CDR3 DNA: TGTGCCACCCGAAAGGGGCTAGCGGGCTCGGGGGAGCAGTACTTC; CDR3 protein: CATRKGLAGSGEQYF
clone size: NA; V gene: TRBV7-9; D gene: NA; J gene: TRBJ2-3; CDR3 DNA: TGTGCCAGCGTAGTAACAGCCCAGGATACGCAGTATTTT; CDR3 protein: CASVVTAQDTQYF
clone size: once; V gene: TRBV7-3; D gene: NA; J gene: TRBJ2-2; CDR3 DNA: TGTGCCAGCAGCTTAGCAGGGACAAGGGATACGGGGGAGCTGTTTTTT; CDR3 protein: CASSLAGTRDTGELFF
clone size: NA; V gene: TRBV20-1; D gene: NA; J gene: TRBJ1-1; CDR3 DNA: TGCAGTGCTTCCCTCGAGGGCATGAACACTGAAGCTTTCTTT; CDR3 protein: CSASLEGMNTEAFF
clone size: NA; V gene: TRBV20-1; D gene: NA; J gene: TRBJ1-2; CDR3 DNA: TGCAGTGCTAGAGATGGGACCCGGGACATTTATGGCTACACCTTC; CDR3 protein: CSARDGTRDIYGYTF
clone size: NA; V gene: TRBV2; D gene: TRBD1; J gene: TRBJ1-2; CDR3 DNA: TGTGCCAGCAGTGCAGGGGGCCCTGGCTACACCTTC; CDR3 protein: CASSAGGPGYTF
clone size: NA; V gene: TRBV12-5; D gene: TRBD1; J gene: TRBJ1-2; CDR3 DNA: TGTGCTAGTGGTCCACACGCCTCGGACAGGCCAAACTATGGCTACACCTTC; CDR3 protein: CASGPHASDRPNYGYTF
clone size: NA; V gene: TRBV18; D gene: NA; J gene: TRBJ1-3; CDR3 DNA: TGTGCCAGCTCACCACACGAAAACACCATATATTTT; CDR3 protein: CASSPHENTIYF
clone size: NA; V gene: TRBV30; D gene: NA; J gene: TRBJ2-3; CDR3 DNA: TGTGCCTGGAGTGTAGGGACTTCGACGCAGTATTTT; CDR3 protein: CAWSVGTSTQYF
clone size: NA; V gene: TRBV20-1; D gene: NA; J gene: TRBJ2-7; CDR3 DNA: TGCAGTGCTAACCCGAGCTCCTACGAGCAGTACTTC; CDR3 protein: CSANPSSYEQYF
clone size: NA; V gene: TRBV2; D gene: NA; J gene: TRBJ2-3; CDR3 DNA: TGTGCCAGCACGGCGCACACAGATACGCAGTATTTT; CDR3 protein: CASTAHTDTQYF
clone size: once; V gene: TRBV7-8; D gene: NA; J gene: TRBJ2-1; CDR3 DNA: TGTGCCAGCAGCGTAAGGACGGGTGAGAGGAATGAGCAGTTCTTC; CDR3 protein: CASSVRTGERNEQFF
clone size: NA; V gene: TRBV29-1; D gene: NA; J gene: TRBJ1-1; CDR3 DNA: TGCAGCGTTGACGGGGAGTTGGTGAACACTGAAGCTTTCTTT; CDR3 protein: CSVDGELVNTEAFF
clone size: once; V gene: TRBV24-1; D gene: NA; J gene: TRBJ1-6; CDR3 DNA: TGTGCCACCAGTGAGACACGTTACCCCCACTTT; CDR3 protein: CATSETRYPHF
clone size: NA; V gene: TRBV7-8; D gene: TRBD1; J gene: TRBJ1-2; CDR3 DNA: TGTGCCAGCAGCTTAGCCGACAGGGGGCGATCCACGGGAGGCTACACCTTC; CDR3 protein: CASSLADRGRSTGGYTF
clone size: NA; V gene: TRBV10-3; D gene: NA; J gene: TRBJ1-1; CDR3 DNA: TGTGCCATCGGGGGGGCACGTGAAGCTTTCTTT; CDR3 protein: CAIGGAREAFF
clone size: NA; V gene: TRBV19; D gene: TRBD2; J gene: TRBJ2-3; CDR3 DNA: TGTGCCAGTAGTCGTCGACTAGCCCGGGATACGCAGTATTTT; CDR3 protein: CASSRRLARDTQYF
clone size: NA; V gene: TRBV30; D gene: NA; J gene: TRBJ2-7; CDR3 DNA: TGTGCCTCGTCGACAGGAACCTACGAGCAGTACTTC; CDR3 protein: CASSTGTYEQYF
clone size: NA; V gene: TRBV15; D gene: TRBD2; J gene: TRBJ2-7; CDR3 DNA: TGTGCCACCAGCAGAGATCCCCTAGCGGGTCGTTACGAGCAGTACTTC; CDR3 protein: CATSRDPLAGRYEQYF
clone size: NA; V gene: TRBV9; D gene: TRBD2; J gene: TRBJ2-5; CDR3 DNA: TGTGCCAGTGGGACTAGTCGAGAGACCCAGTACTTC; CDR3 protein: CASGTSRETQYF
clone size: NA; V gene: TRBV7-9; D gene: TRBD2; J gene: TRBJ2-1; CDR3 DNA: TGTGCCAGCAGCTCCGGGAGCGGGAGCTCCTACAATGAGCAGTTCTTC; CDR3 protein: CASSSGSGSSYNEQFF
clone size: NA; V gene: TRBV11-2; D gene: NA; J gene: TRBJ2-7; CDR3 DNA: TGTGCCAGCAGCTTCCAGCAGTCCGGCGAGCAGTACTTC; CDR3 protein: CASSFQQSGEQYF
clone size: NA; V gene: TRBV19; D gene: NA; J gene: TRBJ1-2; CDR3 DNA: TGTGCCAGCCGAATACAGGGCTACTATGGCTACACCTTC; CDR3 protein: CASRIQGYYGYTF
clone size: NA; V gene: TRBV6-6; D gene: NA; J gene: TRBJ1-5; CDR3 DNA: TGTGCCAGCAGTTACTCGGGGGCAGGGTGGAATCAGCCCCAGCATTTT; CDR3 protein: CASSYSGAGWNQPQHF